These 9 T cell receptor beta chains originate from one sample sequenced in a study of blood T cell repertoires in COVID-19. Profiling relied on immunoSEQ multiplex PCR, and the TCRdb table lists in-frame clones only, not all of them. The sample yields roughly 140,000 clones, 80% to 90% seen once. Specimen: peripheral blood. Receptors were obtained from a human donor with acute or convalescent COVID-19. The donor label of this sample is uncertain.

This clone was detected only a few times. The DNA for the CDR3 is TGCGCCAGCAGCCAAGCCCGCGGGACAGGGCTCGGCTATGGCTACACCTTC. Translating gives CASSQARGTGLGYGYTF. This sequence joins TRBV4-1 and TRBJ1-2; 9 positions agree with TRBD1. With 1 base clipped from V and 4 bases from J, the junction kept 10 bases outside the gene matches. This CDR3 is built from 17 residues. The germline V gene encodes CDR1 MGHRA and CDR2 YSYEKL.

The rearrangement links TRBV30 to TRBJ2-3; 8 nucleotides agree with TRBD2. The CDR3 sequence is 15 residues long. J was trimmed by 5 bases and V by 0 bases; bases with no gene match: 7. Per the germline V gene, CDR1 is GTSNPN and CDR2 is SVGIG (reference sequence). The CDR3 DNA sequence: TGTGCCTGGAGTGTAGGGCGGGGGGTCTTAGATACGCAGTATTTT. Its translation: CAWSVGRGVLDTQYF.

V is TRBV14 and J is TRBJ1-2; D unresolved. V was trimmed by 6 bases and J by 6 bases, leaving 14 bases between them. CDR3 length: 13 amino acids. From germline, CDR1 is SGHDN and CDR2 FVKESK. The CDR3, as DNA: TGTGCCAGCAGGCCGGCGGGTAGGAATGGCTACACCTTC. Its protein product is CASRPAGRNGYTF.

The rearrangement joins TRBV5-1 to TRBJ1-4; a possible D gene is TRBD1 (6 bases). CDR3 length: 17 amino acids. Trimming took off 4 bases at V and 2 bases at J, with 18 bases between the two ends. CDR1 SGHRS and CDR2 YFSETQ come from the germline V gene. CDR3 bases: TGCGCCAGCAGCCCTGGACAGTGGGAGTGGACTAATGAAAAACTGTTTTTT. It translates to CASSPGQWEWTNEKLFF.

The chain is built from TRBV6-1 and TRBJ2-3, with TRBD2 matching 8 bases. J lost 0 bases, V lost 2 bases, and 4 bases had no gene match. Germline CDR1 is MNHNS and CDR2 is SASEGT. The CDR3 spans 16 residues. The CDR3 DNA sequence: TGTGCCAGCAGTGAACCGCGGGGGGCTAGCACAGATACGCAGTATTTT. This translates into CASSEPRGASTDTQYF.

The V and J genes are TRBV30 and TRBJ1-3; D not certain. V dropped 5 bases and J dropped 2 bases, with 7 bases sitting between them. The germline CDR1 and CDR2 sequences are GTSNPN and SVGIG (reference sequence). The CDR3 extends over 12 amino acids. This CDR3 is CAWAQTGNTIYF. In DNA, the CDR3 is TGTGCCTGGGCCCAGACTGGAAACACCATATATTTT.

The rearrangement uses TRBV7-8 and TRBJ1-1, with 7 nucleotides matching TRBD1. Germline trimming cut 6 bases from V and 1 base from J; bases unmatched to any gene: 8. The CDR3 is 15 amino acids. Per the germline V gene, CDR1 is SGHVS and CDR2 is FQNEAQ. CDR3 bases: TGTGCCAGCAGAACAGGGGATATAGCGAACACTGAAGCTTTCTTT. It yields the protein CASRTGDIANTEAFF.

V gene TRBV7-6 combines with J gene TRBJ1-2; no definite D call. The CDR3 is 13 amino acids. V was pared by 4 bases and J by 7 bases, with 13 bases between. The germline gives CDR1 SGHVS, CDR2 FNYEAQ. CDR3 coding DNA: TGTGCCAGCAGCTCCACCGAGGCGGGTGGCTACACCTTC. It codes for CASSSTEAGGYTF.

This clone showed up just once. This CDR3 reads CASSPGTSTDTQYF. CDR3 in DNA: TGTGCCAGCAGCCCTGGGACTAGCACAGATACGCAGTATTTT. The chain combines TRBV9 with TRBJ2-3; a weak D match, TRBD2 (6 bases). Trimming shortened V by 4 bases and J by 0 bases, and 9 bases separated the two germline ends. Germline-derived CDR1 and CDR2 are SGDLS and YYNGEE. The length of the CDR3 is 14 residues. Drawing the rest from reference TRBV9 and TRBJ2-3, the complete variable domain is DSGVTQTPKHLITATGQRVTLRCSPRSGDLSVYWYQQSLDQGLQFLIQYYNGEERAKGNILERFSAQQFPDLHSELNLSSLELGDSALYFCASSPGTSTDTQYFGPGTRLTVL.